The T cell receptor beta chain under discussion was sequenced for a study of blood T cell repertoires in COVID-19. Study-level information: Both acute and convalescent COVID-19 samples were obtained from the United States, Italy and Spain. PBMCs, B-cell-depleted T cells, or T cells were the source of the cDNA or gDNA that made up the material.

This clone has only one observation. This CDR3 spans 15 amino acids. Germline V lookup: CDR1 MNHEY, CDR2 SVGAGI. V shed 5 bases, J shed 2 bases, and the junction held 7 bases outside the gene matches. In the original analysis: Amplification with reference gene primers provided the estimates of nucleated cell counts. This table comes from immunoSEQ multiplex PCR, and its TCRdb copy is limited to in-frame clones, with some not included. V and J calls and clone size are copied from that table; D and trimming were computed from the DNA. The repertoire holds tens of thousands of clones, approximately 86% seen once, with roughly 3.1% in the top ten.

The chain uses TRBV6-5 and TRBJ2-5; TRBD2 aligns across 8 bases. This receptor was obtained from a woman aged 45-65 years with active or convalescent COVID-19. The sequencing sample was made of peripheral blood. The CDR3, as DNA: TGTGCCAGCAGTACCGACCGGGGGGGGCAAGAGACCCAGTACTTC. This gives the protein CASSTDRGGQETQYF.